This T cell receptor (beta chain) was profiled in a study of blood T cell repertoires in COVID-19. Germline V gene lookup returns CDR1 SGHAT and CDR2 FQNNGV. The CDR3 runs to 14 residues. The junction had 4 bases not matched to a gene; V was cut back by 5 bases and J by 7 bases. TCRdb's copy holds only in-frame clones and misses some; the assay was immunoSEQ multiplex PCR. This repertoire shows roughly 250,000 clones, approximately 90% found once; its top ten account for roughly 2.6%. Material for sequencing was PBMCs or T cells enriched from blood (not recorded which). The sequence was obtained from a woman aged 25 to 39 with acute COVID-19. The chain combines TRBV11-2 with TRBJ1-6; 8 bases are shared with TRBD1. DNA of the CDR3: TGTGCCAGCAGCCTCAGGGGGCACAATTCACCCCTCCACTTT. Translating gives CASSLRGHNSPLHF.